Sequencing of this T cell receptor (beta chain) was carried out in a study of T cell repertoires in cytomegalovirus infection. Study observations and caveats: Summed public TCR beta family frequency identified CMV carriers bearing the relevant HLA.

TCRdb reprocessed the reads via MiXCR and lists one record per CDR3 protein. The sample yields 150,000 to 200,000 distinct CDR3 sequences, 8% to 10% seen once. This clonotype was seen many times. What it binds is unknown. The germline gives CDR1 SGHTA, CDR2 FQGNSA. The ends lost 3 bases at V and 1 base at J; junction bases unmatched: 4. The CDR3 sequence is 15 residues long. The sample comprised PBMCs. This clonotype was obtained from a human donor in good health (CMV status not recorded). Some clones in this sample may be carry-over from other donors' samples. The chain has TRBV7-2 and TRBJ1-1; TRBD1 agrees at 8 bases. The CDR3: CASSLADRGNTEAFF. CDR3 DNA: TGTGCCAGCAGCTTGGCCGACAGGGGGAACACTGAAGCTTTCTTT.